Presented here are 12 T cell receptor beta chains from one specimen sequenced in a study of T cell responses to AZD1222 COVID-19 vaccine (dated by TCRdb to the early 2020s). Libraries were built with the immunoSEQ multiplex PCR assay. TCRdb re-hosts the immuneACCESS table, in-frame sequences only. Its copies lack some clones; in the studies checked, an unresolved V gene accounts for under half of them, and the cause for the rest is not known. For this sample the table gives some 150,000 clones, of which 93% were detected only once. Under 6.5% of the sample goes to the ten largest clones. The sample's time point label, decoded: baseline before first vaccination. Specimen: peripheral blood, collected on day 0 of AZD1222 vaccination. The receptor set was obtained from an adult in good health.

This clone was seen just once. This chain uses TRBV23-1 with TRBJ1-2, with unresolved D. TRBV23-1 is flagged as an ORF with uncertain function. Trimming removed 8 bases at V and 14 bases at J, with 12 bases between. The CDR3 sequence is 9 residues long. The CDR3 DNA is TGCGCCAGCGGACCCCCGAATACCTTC. It is translated as CASGPPNTF.

This clone was detected once. The chain couples TRBV6-6 to TRBJ1-4; tentatively, D is TRBD1 (5 bases). Germline V gene data show CDR1 as MNHNY and CDR2 as SVGAGI (reference sequence). Trimming removed 7 bases at V and 5 bases at J, with 11 bases between. The CDR3 is 13 amino acids. CDR3 loop: CASTGPLNEKLFF. For the CDR3, the DNA is TGTGCCAGCACGGGACCTCTCAATGAAAAACTGTTTTTT.

CDR3 in amino acids: CASSLGRGYTF. As DNA, the CDR3 is TGTGCCAGCAGCTTAGGACGTGGCTACACCTTC. The rearrangement links TRBV7-9 to TRBJ1-2; unclear D gene. V dropped 1 base and J dropped 7 bases, with 4 bases sitting between them. Germline V gene data show CDR1 as SEHNR and CDR2 as FQNEAQ (reference sequence). The CDR3 is 11 amino acids.

Details on this clone: A much larger clone lies one base from this, so it may be a read error. The J gene is TRBJ2-1, the V gene TRBV7-3, with 7 nucleotides matching TRBD2. CDR1 and CDR2 (germline): SGHTA, FQGTGA. V was pared by 2 bases and J by 3 bases, with 1 base of the junction left unmatched. The CDR3 sequence is 14 residues long. The CDR3 loop reads CASSLAGDYNEQFF. Here the CDR3 DNA reads TGTGCCAGCAGCTTAGCGGGAGACTACAATGAGCAGTTCTTC.

This rearrangement joins TRBV6-5 to TRBJ1-2; D remains unclear. V was cut by 6 bases and J by 8 bases, with 16 bases left in between. The CDR3 totals 13 residues. Germline assignment: CDR1 MNHEY and CDR2 SVGAGI. CDR3 bases: TGTGCCAGCAGATGGAGCCAAGGACGGGGCTACACCTTC. Encoded protein: CASRWSQGRGYTF.

The table lists this clone with a few counts. The chain recombines TRBV4-1 with TRBJ2-7; D is uncertain. The germline V gene has CDR1 MGHRA and CDR2 YSYEKL. With 0 bases removed from V and 5 bases from J, the gap between germline ends came to 5 bases. This CDR3 is 12 amino acids long. The CDR3 sequence is CASSQDWNEQYF. Written as DNA, the CDR3 is TGCGCCAGCAGCCAAGATTGGAACGAGCAGTACTTC.

The chain uses TRBV24-1 and TRBJ2-1; D unclear. Germline V gene lookup returns CDR1 KGHDR and CDR2 SFDVKD. The CDR3 sequence is 11 residues long. Trimming shortened V by 9 bases and J by 7 bases, and 9 bases separated the two germline ends. CDR3 DNA: TGTGCCACCTCTGTAGTAAATGAGCAGTTCTTC. Translating gives CATSVVNEQFF.

The J gene is TRBJ1-2, the V gene TRBV7-2; no clear D gene. The CDR3 consists of 13 residues. Germline CDR1 and CDR2: SGHTA and FQGNSA. Trimming took 5 bases from V and 4 from J, leaving 11 bases between them. In DNA, the CDR3 is TGTGCCAGCAGCCCAAAGCGCGTCTATGGCTACACCTTC. This encodes CASSPKRVYGYTF.

This sequence joins TRBV19 and TRBJ1-2, with D possibly being TRBD1 (5 bases). The CDR3 totals 13 residues. Trimming removed 3 bases from V and 8 bases from J, with 13 bases in between. In germline, CDR1 is LNHDA, CDR2 SQIVND (reference sequence). This CDR3 reads CASSINRIQGYTF. The CDR3 nucleotides are TGTGCCAGTAGTATCAACAGGATTCAAGGCTACACCTTC.

V usage is TRBV3-1 (or the pseudogene TRBV3-2) and J usage is TRBJ2-4; D may be TRBD1 (6 bases). The CDR3 is made up of 14 amino acids. Germline lookup yields CDR1 LGHDT and CDR2 YNNKEL (reference sequence). V lost 5 bases to trimming and J lost 7 bases, with 15 bases between them. CDR3 nucleotide sequence: TGTGCCAGCAGCTACCTTACAGGGCTGAACATTCAGTACTTC. Its protein is CASSYLTGLNIQYF.

The chain has TRBV10-3 and TRBJ2-1; possibly TRBD2 for D (6 bases). V dropped 3 bases and J dropped 10 bases, with 25 bases sitting between them. Germline V gene sequence: CDR1 ENHRY, CDR2 SYGVKD. The CDR3 runs to 17 residues. The CDR3 sequence: CAISERLSGTPADEQFF. The CDR3, as DNA: TGTGCCATCAGTGAAAGGCTGTCCGGGACTCCCGCTGACGAGCAGTTCTTC.

The rearrangement joins TRBV13 to TRBJ2-7; 7 nucleotides align to TRBD2. V shed 2 bases, J shed 2 bases, and the junction held 6 bases outside the gene matches. The CDR3 consists of 15 residues. Germline V gene sequence: CDR1 PRHDT, CDR2 FYEKMQ (reference sequence). The CDR3 DNA is TGTGCCAGCAGCTTAAGGCCTAGCGGAGCCTACGAGCAGTACTTC. Protein product: CASSLRPSGAYEQYF.